The source of this TCR beta chain is a study of shared clonotypes between healthy human individuals. Whole-study context: Donor ages ranged 18 to 49 years: a couple of women, a few men. Study-wide points: With a handful of donors compared, 4.5% to 6.5% of naive CD4 clonotypes were shared.

Details on this clone: Its antigen remains unidentified.

Several immunoSEQ plates received, in even portions, the genomic DNA of each subset. Profiled with immunoSEQ multiplex PCR; TCRdb holds only in-frame clones, not every one. The sample yields some 550,000 clones, roughly 97% seen once. The CDR3 totals 15 residues. Germline V CDR1 and CDR2: PRHDT, FYEKMQ (reference sequence). V lost 5 bases, J lost 0 bases, and 11 bases lay in between. Sequences were obtained from naive CD4+ T cells sorted from blood. The subset was: CD45RA+ positively selected. This clonotype was sampled from a woman aged 30 to 39 in good health. The chain employs TRBV13 and TRBJ1-3; D ambiguous. The CDR3: CASSQGPVSGNTIYF. The CDR3 DNA reads as TGTGCCAGCAGCCAAGGGCCCGTCTCTGGAAACACCATATATTTT.